This T cell receptor (beta chain) was found in a study of T cell responses to AZD1222 COVID-19 vaccine. General study findings and limits: Donor demographics were predominantly white British with a female majority; clonal diversity may be underestimated.

The data were produced by immunoSEQ multiplex PCR, yet TCRdb's version contains in-frame clones alone and is incomplete. The sample consists of 95,000 to 150,000 clones, around 87% of them appearing once. This clone was detected a few times. What it binds is not known. Unmatched junction bases numbered 9, after V lost 4 bases and J lost 2 bases. The V gene's germline CDR1 is LNHDA and CDR2 SQIVND (reference sequence). This CDR3 region has 16 residues. The specimen was peripheral blood, collected on day 0 of AZD1222 vaccination. This chain uses TRBV19 with TRBJ2-7; 9 bases map to TRBD2. This clonotype was sampled from an adult in good health. The CDR3 region is CASSTRGSGRTYEQYF. CDR3 bases: TGTGCCAGTAGTACCCGGGGTAGCGGGAGAACCTACGAGCAGTACTTC.